The next 11 T cell receptor beta chains were all read from a single sample in a study of blood T cell repertoires in COVID-19. Sequencing was performed with immunoSEQ multiplex PCR; in TCRdb, only in-frame clones are kept and a portion is missing. The table shows over 250,000 clones, with roughly 90% occurring only once. The sequencing input was PBMCs or T cells enriched from blood (not recorded which). These receptors came from a woman aged 18-29 years who had recovered from COVID-19.

The chain uses TRBV15 and TRBJ2-5, with TRBD2 as a possible D gene (5 bases). Germline CDR1 is LNHNV and CDR2 is YYDKDF (reference sequence). Deletions cut 0 bases from V and 5 bases from J, with 16 bases between. The CDR3 covers 16 residues. The CDR3 region is CATSRDNPLGDETQYF. The CDR3 bases are TGTGCCACCAGCAGAGATAACCCGCTGGGAGATGAGACCCAGTACTTC. The variable domain in full, completed from reference TRBV15 and TRBJ2-5, reads DAMVIQNPRYQVTQFGKPVTLSCSQTLNHNVMYWYQQKSSQAPKLLFHYYDKDFNNEADTPDNFQSRRPNTSFCFLDIRSPGLGDTAMYLCATSRDNPLGDETQYFGPGTRLLVL.

This clone was observed a few times. The chain recombines TRBV6-5 with TRBJ2-7, with 8 bases that match TRBD2. Germline trimming cut 8 bases from V and 4 bases from J; bases unmatched to any gene: 13. CDR1 and CDR2 from the germline V gene are MNHEY and SVGAGI. The CDR3 has 15 residues. The CDR3 region is CASQTFLIAGYEQYF. DNA of the CDR3: TGTGCCAGCCAAACCTTCCTTATAGCGGGATACGAGCAGTACTTC.

This clone was counted once. J is TRBJ2-5 and V is TRBV4-1; D possibly corresponds to TRBD2 (7 bases). CDR3 size: 19 residues. The V end was cut by 4 bases, the J end by 2 bases, with 26 bases between. Germline lookup yields CDR1 MGHRA and CDR2 YSYEKL. In DNA form, the CDR3 reads TGCGCCAGCAGCCGAAAATCTACGGGGGCTAGCGGCGCACAAGAGACCCAGTACTTC. Encoded protein: CASSRKSTGASGAQETQYF.

This chain uses TRBV6-1 with TRBJ1-5; D uncertain. The CDR3 sequence is 13 residues long. Germline V gene lookup returns CDR1 MNHNS and CDR2 SASEGT. The V end was cut by 3 bases, the J end by 7 bases, with 10 bases between. The CDR3 DNA follows: TGTGCCAGCAGTGAGGTCCAGCGGCAGCCCCAGCATTTT. As protein: CASSEVQRQPQHF.

This clone has more than one count but fewer than ten. This chain connects TRBV5-4 to TRBJ2-7, with 10 nucleotides matching TRBD1. Germline V gene lookup returns CDR1 SGHNT and CDR2 YYREEE (reference sequence). This CDR3 region has 15 residues. V lost 3 bases, J lost 3 bases, and 6 bases stayed unmatched. For the CDR3, the DNA is TGTGCCAGCAGCTCCCGGACAGGGGGTTACTACGAGCAGTACTTC. Translation: CASSSRTGGYYEQYF.

CDR3 coding DNA: TGTGCCAGCAGCGTAGATCCCTCGGGGACACACTCACCCCTCCACTTT. The encoded protein is CASSVDPSGTHSPLHF. This rearrangement joins TRBV9 to TRBJ1-6; D might be TRBD1 (6 bases). V lost 0 bases and J lost 10, with 17 bases in between. The CDR3 is 16 amino acids. Germline assignment: CDR1 SGDLS and CDR2 YYNGEE. Combining the CDR3 with reference TRBV9 and TRBJ1-6 gives the whole variable domain DSGVTQTPKHLITATGQRVTLRCSPRSGDLSVYWYQQSLDQGLQFLIQYYNGEERAKGNILERFSAQQFPDLHSELNLSSLELGDSALYFCASSVDPSGTHSPLHFGNGTRLTVT.

This chain uses TRBV4-3 with TRBJ2-5, with no clear D. Germline V gene lookup returns CDR1 LGHNA and CDR2 YSLEER. This CDR3 is 13 amino acids long. The V gene lost 4 bases and the J gene lost 3 bases, with 9 bases spanning the gap. CDR3: CASSRDGEETQYF. CDR3 bases: TGCGCCAGCAGCCGCGACGGAGAAGAGACCCAGTACTTC.

This clone showed up just once. The chain employs TRBV28 and TRBJ2-1; 8 nucleotides align to TRBD2. Losses at the gene ends were 5 bases for V and 6 bases for J; bases not matched to a gene: 6. The length of the CDR3 is 14 residues. Germline V gives CDR1 MDHEN, CDR2 SYDVKM. This CDR3 is CASSKRTSFNEQFF. CDR3 in DNA: TGTGCCAGCAGTAAACGGACTAGCTTCAATGAGCAGTTCTTC. Together with reference TRBV28 and TRBJ2-1, the CDR3 gives the full variable domain: DVKVTQSSRYLVKRTGEKVFLECVQDMDHENMFWYRQDPGLGLRLIYFSYDVKMKEKGDIPEGYSVSREKKERFSLILESASTNQTSMYLCASSKRTSFNEQFFGPGTRLTVL.

The chain joins TRBV9 to TRBJ1-2; D gene uncertain. The CDR3 loop spans 12 amino acids. Trimming stripped 3 bases from V and 3 bases from J, with 6 bases between. CDR1 and CDR2 from the germline V gene are SGDLS and YYNGEE. The CDR3 sequence: CASSAEHYGYTF. In DNA, the CDR3 is TGTGCCAGCAGCGCAGAACACTATGGCTACACCTTC. Full variable domain (outside the CDR3, taken from reference TRBV9 and TRBJ1-2): DSGVTQTPKHLITATGQRVTLRCSPRSGDLSVYWYQQSLDQGLQFLIQYYNGEERAKGNILERFSAQQFPDLHSELNLSSLELGDSALYFCASSAEHYGYTFGSGTRLTVV.

The genes are TRBV7-2 and TRBJ1-1; 7 nucleotides line up with TRBD1. The CDR3 covers 13 residues. Germline V CDR1 and CDR2: SGHTA, FQGNSA. V lost 1 base to trimming and J lost 11 bases; unmatched junction nucleotides: 7. CDR3 in DNA: TGTGCCAGCAGCTTAGATTACAGGGGTTACGCTTTCTTT. Translation: CASSLDYRGYAFF.

As for this clone: Other DNA sequences from this sample encode an identical CDR3 as well. The chain carries TRBV27 and TRBJ1-5; the D gene is possibly TRBD1 (5 bases). The CDR3 consists of 14 residues. V lost 3 bases, J lost 4 bases, and 10 bases lay in between. Germline-derived CDR1 and CDR2 are MNHEY and SMNVEV (reference sequence). CDR3 sequence: CASSLGRVNQPQHF. The CDR3 region has the DNA TGTGCCAGCAGTTTGGGCAGGGTAAATCAGCCCCAGCATTTT.